The 9 T cell receptor beta chains reported below all come from one sample, sequenced in a study of PD-1 blockade in classical Hodgkin lymphoma. All patients relapsed after autologous stem cell transplantation, and brentuximab vedotin exposure varied. Data came from immunoSEQ multiplex PCR; TCRdb stores just in-frame clones and leaves some out. The sample lists some 150,000 clones, about 81% occurring once. Sequenced material: peripheral blood mononuclear cells (PBMCs), taken before the second cycle of nivolumab. The receptors come from a human donor with classical Hodgkin lymphoma.

This clone was observed a handful of times. The chain couples TRBV10-1 to TRBJ2-7; D may be TRBD1 or TRBD2 (5 bases each). V was shortened by 9 bases and J by 0 bases, with 18 bases between the two germline ends. Germline-derived CDR1 and CDR2 are WNHNN and SYGVQD (reference sequence). The CDR3 spans 15 residues. CDR3 protein: CARRPGTLVSYEQYF. The CDR3 coding sequence is TGCGCCAGGAGACCCGGGACCTTGGTCTCCTACGAGCAGTACTTC.

V gene TRBV6-5 combines with J gene TRBJ2-4; D tentatively fits TRBD1 or TRBD2 (5 bases each). Trimming removed 6 bases at V and 8 bases at J, with 17 bases between. CDR3 size: 14 residues. Germline loops: CDR1 MNHEY, CDR2 SVGAGI. The CDR3 nucleotides read TGTGCCAGCAGCTGGGACGCCTTGGGAGACATTCAGTACTTC. It codes for CASSWDALGDIQYF.

The rearrangement uses TRBV11-2 and TRBJ2-7; 10 nucleotides agree with TRBD2. This CDR3 has 15 residues. Trimming at V came to 4 bases and at J to 4 bases, leaving 7 bases not matched to a gene. Germline CDR1 and CDR2: SGHAT and FQNNGV. CDR3 nucleotide sequence: TGTGCCAGCAGCTCCTTAGCGGGAGGAATTTACGAGCAGTACTTC. This translates into CASSSLAGGIYEQYF.

The chain joins TRBV28 to TRBJ2-3, with a possible D match to TRBD2 (6 bases). This CDR3 spans 17 amino acids. Germline V CDR1 and CDR2: MDHEN, SYDVKM. V was clipped by 8 bases and J by 2 bases, with 23 bases between them. The CDR3 spells CASLGPGVVRFTDTQYF. The CDR3, as DNA: TGTGCCAGCTTGGGACCGGGAGTGGTTCGGTTCACAGATACGCAGTATTTT.

The chain is built from TRBV19 and TRBJ2-7; D call uncertain. There are 13 residues in the CDR3. V gave up 0 bases and J gave up 5 bases, with 8 bases separating them. CDR1 is LNHDA and CDR2 is SQIVND in the germline V gene (reference sequence). The CDR3 is CASSIDLLDEQYF. CDR3 nucleotide sequence: TGTGCCAGTAGTATAGATCTGTTGGACGAGCAGTACTTC.

The table lists this clone with a few counts. The chain is built from TRBV5-1 and TRBJ2-7; TRBD2 matches at 9 bases. CDR3 length equals 15 residues. With 4 bases clipped from V and 2 bases from J, the junction kept 7 bases outside the gene matches. Germline-derived CDR1 and CDR2 are SGHRS and YFSETQ. CDR3 DNA sequence: TGCGCCAGCAGCCTCGGGACTAGCCCGACCTACGAGCAGTACTTC. Translation gives CASSLGTSPTYEQYF.

The rearrangement links TRBV28 to TRBJ1-5; 10 bases line up with TRBD1. The CDR3 has 16 amino acids. Germline CDR1 is MDHEN and CDR2 is SYDVKM. Trimming took 1 base from V and 6 from J; bases not matched to a gene: 6. CDR3 in amino acids: CASSLSTGGSRQPQHF. The CDR3 nucleotides are TGTGCCAGCAGTTTATCGACAGGGGGCTCTCGTCAGCCCCAGCATTTT.

The gene calls are TRBV7-3 and TRBJ2-3; 8 bases are shared with TRBD2. Germline V lookup: CDR1 SGHTA, CDR2 FQGTGA. The CDR3 has 14 residues. After removal of 3 bases from V and 3 bases from J, the junction contained 2 bases not matched to a gene. The CDR3 DNA reads as TGTGCCAGCAGCTTCGGGAGGGCTACAGATACGCAGTATTTT. It translates to CASSFGRATDTQYF.

The table lists this clone with a few counts. This chain joins TRBV7-3 and TRBJ2-3; maybe TRBD1 (5 bases). The CDR3 has 17 residues. V was trimmed by 0 bases and J by 0 bases, leaving 13 bases between them. Germline V gives CDR1 SGHTA, CDR2 FQGTGA. Here the CDR3 reads CASSLTPTGSSTDTQYF. The CDR3 DNA sequence: TGTGCCAGCAGCTTAACTCCCACAGGCTCTAGCACAGATACGCAGTATTTT.